This TCR beta chain was captured in a study of T cell changes during pregnancy in multiple sclerosis. CDR1 SGHVS and CDR2 FNYEAQ come from the germline V gene. V was trimmed by 3 bases and J by 5 bases, leaving 13 bases between them. The CDR3 consists of 14 residues. Sequencing used immunoSEQ multiplex PCR; TCRdb keeps in-frame clones, though not all of them. The data show more than 45,000 clones, about 92% seen once. The rearrangement links TRBV7-6 to TRBJ2-5; weak D call: TRBD2 (6 bases). Sequencing used CD4+ T cells from peripheral blood mononuclear cells, obtained after pregnancy. This receptor was obtained from a female donor with multiple sclerosis, enrolled in a pregnancy study. This chain's CDR3 is CASSLLAHGETQYF. CDR3 DNA: TGTGCCAGCAGCTTGCTAGCGCATGGGGAGACCCAGTACTTC.